A selection of T cell receptor beta chains follows, all from one sample in a study of identical twins. Each CDR3 protein is one row after TCRdb ran MiXCR on the 5' RACE reads. Here the sample spans around 690,000 distinct CDR3 sequences, approximately 21% being singletons. The same sample was also used in a study of T cells expressing NK-cell markers.

The sequencing input was PBMCs. These receptors came from a woman aged 18-29 years in good health. CDR3s include the opening cysteine and the closing phenylalanine or tryptophan. The order of the fields is V gene, J gene, CDR3 protein.

V: TRBV28
J: TRBJ2-7
CDR3: CASSLRGYGQYF

V: TRBV7-2
J: TRBJ1-6
CDR3: CASSLQLSSYNSPLHF

V: TRBV12-3/TRBV12-4
J: TRBJ2-1
CDR3: CASSPDQSLYNEQFF

V: TRBV6-5
J: TRBJ2-7
CDR3: CASSYASLTYEQYF

V: TRBV4-3
J: TRBJ2-7
CDR3: CASSKPAPAERYF

V: TRBV4-2
J: TRBJ1-4
CDR3: CASSEEVHEKLFF

V: TRBV12-3/TRBV12-4
J: TRBJ2-7
CDR3: CASSFGGASYEQYF

V: TRBV2
J: TRBJ1-6
CDR3: CASKVLSTIDSPLHF

V: TRBV12-3/TRBV12-4
J: TRBJ1-1
CDR3: CASSYRALNTEAFF

V: TRBV7-2
J: TRBJ2-7
CDR3: CASSLYQRESEQYF

V: TRBV7-9
J: TRBJ2-1
CDR3: CASSLGGLGYEQFF

V: TRBV7-8
J: TRBJ2-3
CDR3: CASSFPAPFSGRGADTQYF

V: TRBV3-1
J: TRBJ2-5
CDR3: CASSQEWREGPETQYF

V: TRBV5-1
J: TRBJ2-1
CDR3: CASTRTSGTYNEQFF

V: TRBV12-3/TRBV12-4
J: TRBJ2-7
CDR3: CASSSLTRSSGRLYEQYF

V: TRBV5-1
J: TRBJ2-1
CDR3: CASSLGQGHFNEQFF

V: TRBV12-3/TRBV12-4
J: TRBJ2-7
CDR3: CASTYGLAYEQYF

V: TRBV12-3/TRBV12-4
J: TRBJ2-4
CDR3: CASSTGGVNIQYF

V: TRBV12-3/TRBV12-4
J: TRBJ1-1
CDR3: CASRAGPNTEAFF

V: TRBV5-1
J: TRBJ2-7
CDR3: CASSLFPVERGPSYEQYF

V: TRBV12-3/TRBV12-4
J: TRBJ2-2
CDR3: CASSQTSHAGELFF

V: TRBV12-3/TRBV12-4
J: TRBJ1-2
CDR3: CASRTIGHTGGYTF

V: TRBV27
J: TRBJ2-1
CDR3: CASSPIALSEQFF

V: TRBV18
J: TRBJ2-3
CDR3: CASSPEARGNTRTDTQYF

V: TRBV6-2/TRBV6-3
J: TRBJ1-5
CDR3: CASSSWGGGNQPQHF

V: TRBV18
J: TRBJ2-5
CDR3: CASSPGLYKETQYF

V: TRBV12-5
J: TRBJ2-1
CDR3: CASGLVRTSGGAGEQFF

V: TRBV12-3/TRBV12-4
J: TRBJ2-5
CDR3: CASSFNREQETQYF

V: TRBV9
J: TRBJ1-2
CDR3: CASGGAQYGYTF